This record concerns one T cell receptor beta chain sequence. Amplification used 60 Vbeta primers and 13 Jbeta primers. Data came from immunoSEQ multiplex PCR; TCRdb stores just in-frame clones and leaves some out. The profile covers about 130,000 clones, with more than 75% appearing a single time and around 2.2% taken by the ten largest. The sample comes from a study of cytomegalovirus exposure and HLA in healthy donors. This CDR3 has 15 residues. From germline, CDR1 is LGHNA and CDR2 YNFKEQ. V was shortened by 1 base and J by 3 bases, with 10 bases between the two germline ends. The sample comprised PBMCs. The chain couples TRBV4-2 to TRBJ1-5; the D gene is possibly TRBD1 (6 bases). The origin of this receptor is a man aged 25-45 years in good health and CMV-seronegative. In nucleotides, the CDR3 is TGTGCCAGCAGCCAAGTAGACAGGAACAATCAGCCCCAGCATTTT. As protein: CASSQVDRNNQPQHF.